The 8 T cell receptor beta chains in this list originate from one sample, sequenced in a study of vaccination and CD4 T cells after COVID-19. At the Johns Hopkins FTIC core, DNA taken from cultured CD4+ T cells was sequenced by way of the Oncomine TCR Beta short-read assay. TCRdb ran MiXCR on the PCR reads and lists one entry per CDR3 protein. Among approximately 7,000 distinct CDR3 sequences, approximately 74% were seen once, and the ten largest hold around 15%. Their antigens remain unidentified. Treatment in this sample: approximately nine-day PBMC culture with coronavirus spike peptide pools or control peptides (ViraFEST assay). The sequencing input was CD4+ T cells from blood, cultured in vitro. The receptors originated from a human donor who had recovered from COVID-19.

For the CDR3, the DNA is TGCAGCGTTGAAGAGGGACAGGAGCGGGAGACCCAGTACTTC. Its protein product is CSVEEGQERETQYF. The rearrangement joins TRBV29-1 to TRBJ2-5, with 8 bases identical to TRBD1. The CDR3 contains 14 residues. Germline V gene data show CDR1 as SQVTM and CDR2 as ANQGSEA. V lost 0 bases to trimming and J lost 5 bases; unmatched junction nucleotides: 5. The full variable domain, rest sourced from reference TRBV29-1 and TRBJ2-5, is SAVISQKPSRDICQRGTSLTIQCQVDSQVTMMFWYRQQPGQSLTLIATANQGSEATYESGFVIDKFPISRPNLTFSTLTVSNMSPEDSSIYLCSVEEGQERETQYFGPGTRLLVL.

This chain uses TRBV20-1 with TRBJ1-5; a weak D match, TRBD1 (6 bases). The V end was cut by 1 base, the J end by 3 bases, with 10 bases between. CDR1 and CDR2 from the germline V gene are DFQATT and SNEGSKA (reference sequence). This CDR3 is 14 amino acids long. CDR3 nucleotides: TGCAGTGCTAGAGTCTGGGGGCACAATCAGCCCCAGCATTTT. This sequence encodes CSARVWGHNQPQHF.

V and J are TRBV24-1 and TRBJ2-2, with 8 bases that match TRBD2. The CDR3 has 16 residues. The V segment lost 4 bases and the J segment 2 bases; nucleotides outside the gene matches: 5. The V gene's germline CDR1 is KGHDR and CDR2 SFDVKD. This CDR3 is CATSESGRPNTGELFF. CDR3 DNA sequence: TGTGCCACCAGTGAGAGCGGGAGACCCAACACCGGGGAGCTGTTTTTT.

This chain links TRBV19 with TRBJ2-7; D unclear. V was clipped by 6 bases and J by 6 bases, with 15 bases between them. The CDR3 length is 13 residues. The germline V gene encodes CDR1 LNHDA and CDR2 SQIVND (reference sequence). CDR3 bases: TGTGCCAGTAGCCGCTCTGAGTGGGGCGAGCAGTACTTC. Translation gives CASSRSEWGEQYF.

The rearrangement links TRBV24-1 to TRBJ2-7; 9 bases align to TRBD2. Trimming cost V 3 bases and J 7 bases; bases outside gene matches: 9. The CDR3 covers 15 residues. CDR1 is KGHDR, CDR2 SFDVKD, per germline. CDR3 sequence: CATSDPIAGAEEQYF. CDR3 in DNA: TGTGCCACCAGTGATCCCATAGCGGGAGCCGAAGAGCAGTACTTC.

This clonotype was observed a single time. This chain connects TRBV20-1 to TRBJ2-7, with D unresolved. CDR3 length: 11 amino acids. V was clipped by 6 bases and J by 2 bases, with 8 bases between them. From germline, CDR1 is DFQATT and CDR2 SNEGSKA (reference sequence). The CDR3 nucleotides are TGCAGTGCCCCATTAACCTACGAGCAGTACTTC. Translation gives CSAPLTYEQYF.

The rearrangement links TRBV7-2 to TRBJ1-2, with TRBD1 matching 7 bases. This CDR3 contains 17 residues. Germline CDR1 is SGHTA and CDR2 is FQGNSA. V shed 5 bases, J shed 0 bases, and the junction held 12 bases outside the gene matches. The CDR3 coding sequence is TGTGCCAGCAGCAACTTCGAGTGGGACAGAGCTAACTATGGCTACACCTTC. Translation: CASSNFEWDRANYGYTF.

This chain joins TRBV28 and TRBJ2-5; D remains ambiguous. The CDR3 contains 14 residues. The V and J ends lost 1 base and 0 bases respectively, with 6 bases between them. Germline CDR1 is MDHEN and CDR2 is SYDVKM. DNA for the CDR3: TGTGCCAGCAGTTTATTGAGAGACCAAGAGACCCAGTACTTC. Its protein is CASSLLRDQETQYF.